This T cell receptor beta chain was captured in a study of response to subunit inactivated influenza vaccine. This clonotype has more than one count but fewer than ten. Its target is not known. Study findings and constraints: The study's authors posited that every seasonal influenza vaccination enlists few new T cells.

TCRdb redid the calling of the RT-PCR reads with MiXCR, one entry per CDR3 protein. The table includes approximately 700,000 distinct CDR3 sequences, over 11% detected once. Germline CDR1 is DFQATT and CDR2 is SNEGSKA (reference sequence). The CDR3 totals 12 residues. V shed 5 bases and J 2 bases; nucleotides not matched to a gene: 2. V and J are TRBV20-1 and TRBJ2-7; 8 nucleotides match TRBD2. Sequencing was performed on PBMCs from blood, taken about 14 days before vaccination. This sequence originates from a man aged 45-60 years who received an inactivated influenza vaccine. CDR3 coding DNA: TGCAGTGCTGAAGCGGGAGCCTACGAGCAGTACTTC. Encoded protein: CSAEAGAYEQYF.